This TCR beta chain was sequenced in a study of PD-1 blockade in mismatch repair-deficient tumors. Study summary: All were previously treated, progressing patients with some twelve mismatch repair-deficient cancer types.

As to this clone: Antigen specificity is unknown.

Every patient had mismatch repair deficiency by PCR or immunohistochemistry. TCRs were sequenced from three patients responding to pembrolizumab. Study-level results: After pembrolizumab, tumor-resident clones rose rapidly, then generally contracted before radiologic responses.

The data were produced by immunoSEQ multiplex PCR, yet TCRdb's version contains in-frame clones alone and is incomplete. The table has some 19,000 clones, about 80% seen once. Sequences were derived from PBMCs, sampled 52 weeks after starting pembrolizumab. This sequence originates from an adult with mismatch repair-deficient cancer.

CDR3 region: CASTPPGEATGELFF. CDR3 DNA sequence: TGTGCCAGCACCCCGCCGGGAGAGGCCACCGGGGAGCTGTTTTTT. The chain joins TRBV28 to TRBJ2-2, with D maybe TRBD2 (6 bases). V was cut by 7 bases and J by 4 bases, with 16 bases left in between. The CDR3 loop spans 15 amino acids. CDR1 MDHEN and CDR2 SYDVKM come from the germline V gene. Full variable domain (outside the CDR3, taken from reference TRBV28 and TRBJ2-2): DVKVTQSSRYLVKRTGEKVFLECVQDMDHENMFWYRQDPGLGLRLIYFSYDVKMKEKGDIPEGYSVSREKKERFSLILESASTNQTSMYLCASTPPGEATGELFFGEGSRLTVL.